The rows below give T cell receptor beta chains drawn from one sample of a study of blood T cells in healthy people across ages. TCRdb independently ran MiXCR on the 5' RACE reads; one entry per CDR3 protein. The sample includes some 1.6 million distinct CDR3 sequences, around 35% of them seen just once. Sequencing used blood. Source of these receptors: a woman aged 25-40 years in good health. The CDR3 runs from the conserved cysteine through the conserved F or W. Fields, in order: CDR3 length, J gene, D gene, V gene, clone size, CDR3 DNA, CDR3 protein. D genes are given only for firm matches. A row's size may be missing; if present it is once, few, many or a size class.

18	TRBJ2-1	-	TRBV20-1	-	TGCAGTGCTAGAGATACGACGTTCGACTTAAGCACCTACAATGAGCAGTTCTTC	CSARDTTFDLSTYNEQFF
15	TRBJ2-3	TRBD1	TRBV28	-	TGTGCCACCAGCAGGGGGACAGGGGGAACAGATACGCAGTATTTT	CATSRGTGGTDTQYF
14	TRBJ2-3	-	TRBV5-1	-	TGCACCAGCAGCTTGGCCAGGGGAGCAGATACGCAGTATTTT	CTSSLARGADTQYF
13	TRBJ2-1	-	TRBV20-1	-	TGCAGTGCCCGGACGACCGATCACAATGAGCAGTTCTTC	CSARTTDHNEQFF
14	TRBJ1-2	-	TRBV3-1	few	TGTGCCAGCAGCCAACCGGGACGGCCGGATGGCTACACCTTC	CASSQPGRPDGYTF
14	TRBJ2-1	-	TRBV9	few	TGTGCCAGCAGCGTAGCTCTGAGCTCCGGTGAGCAGTTCTTC	CASSVALSSGEQFF
14	TRBJ2-7	TRBD2	TRBV20-1	-	TGCAGTGCTAGAGATTTGGCGGGGGGACACGAGCAGTACTTC	CSARDLAGGHEQYF
16	TRBJ2-1	TRBD1	TRBV6-1	few	TGTGCCAGCAGCCTCGGGACAGGGAGGGAATACAATGAGCAGTTCTTC	CASSLGTGREYNEQFF
12	TRBJ1-3	-	TRBV12-3/TRBV12-4	-	TGTGCCAGCCGGCAGTTCGGGGACACCATATATTTT	CASRQFGDTIYF
15	TRBJ1-2	-	TRBV7-2	many	TGTGCCAGCAGCTTCAATCTCGGGCCGAACTATGGCTACACCTTC	CASSFNLGPNYGYTF
14	TRBJ2-5	TRBD2	TRBV10-3	few	TGTGCCAGCGGACTAGCGGGGGGGAAAGAGACCCAGTACTTC	CASGLAGGKETQYF
17	TRBJ2-1	TRBD1	TRBV27	-	TGTGCCAGCAGTGCGGACTCCGGGACAGGGGAAGTGAACGAGCAGTTCTTC	CASSADSGTGEVNEQFF
17	TRBJ2-7	TRBD2	TRBV10-2	many	TGCGCCAGCAGTCCCCCTCGACTAGCGGGGGATCAATACGAGCAGTACTTC	CASSPPRLAGDQYEQYF
14	TRBJ2-7	-	TRBV20-1	-	TGCAGTGCGCCGCAGGGGGAGGACTTCTACCAGCAGTACTTC	CSAPQGEDFYQQYF